This T cell receptor (beta chain) came from a study of blood T cell repertoires in COVID-19. The length of the CDR3 is 15 residues. CDR1 is SGHDN and CDR2 is FVKESK in the germline V gene. V lost 4 bases and J lost 4; bases outside the gene matches: 9. Method: immunoSEQ multiplex PCR; TCRdb's copy keeps in-frame clones and lacks some. The sample gives hundreds of thousands of clones, around nine tenths of which show up once; 2.1% is in the top ten. This clonotype was sampled from a woman in her forties who had recovered from COVID-19. Sequenced material: peripheral blood. The genes are TRBV14 and TRBJ2-5; 7 bases are shared with TRBD1. The CDR3 DNA sequence: TGTGCCAGCAGCCGAGTCAGGGGGAGTCGAGAGACCCAGTACTTC. Translating it yields CASSRVRGSRETQYF.